One and the same sample provided the 28 T cell receptor beta chains below, sequenced in a study of monozygotic twins with inflammatory bowel disease (dated by TCRdb to the late 2010s). Library prep was done by 5' RACE. Sequenced using an Illumina HiSeq 2500. Following reprocessing of the reads by TCRdb, the data hold one row per CDR3 protein sequence and no DNA is available. The sample table on file contains hundreds of thousands of distinct CDR3 sequences. Clones ranked in the top ten supply roughly 5.2% of the sample. The sample taken for sequencing was blood. The receptors originated from a human donor with ulcerative colitis or Crohn's disease, or a healthy co-twin of an affected twin (not recorded which).

This sequence joins TRBV18 and TRBJ1-1. The CDR3 spans 14 residues. CDR1 is KGHSH, CDR2 LQKENI, per germline. This chain's CDR3 is CASSPPFVGTEAFF.

The chain joins TRBV5-1 to TRBJ2-7; TCRdb selects TRBD1, and the lack of DNA leaves this call unchecked. CDR3 length equals 14 residues. Looked up from germline, CDR1 is SGHRS and CDR2 is YFSETQ. This CDR3 is CASSAAGVGYEQYF.

The rearrangement uses TRBV12-3 or TRBV12-4 and TRBJ1-2; TCRdb picks TRBD1, but there is no DNA to check that call. This CDR3 comprises 18 residues. CDR3 region: CASRRTGTVTLANYGYTF.

The chain links TRBV27 to TRBJ2-1; the D call of TRBD1 rests on TCRdb alone, since no DNA is present to check it. Looked up from germline, CDR1 is MNHEY and CDR2 is SMNVEV (reference sequence). The CDR3 spans 17 residues. The CDR3 sequence is CASSYPGTGGVGNEQFF.

V is TRBV5-1 and J is TRBJ1-1. CDR3 size: 14 residues. Per germline, CDR1 SGHRS and CDR2 YFSETQ. The CDR3 sequence: CASSLATPNTEAFF.

The rearrangement uses TRBV12-3 or TRBV12-4 and TRBJ2-1. The CDR3 is 15 amino acids. The CDR3 reads CASSLANPSYNEQFF.

The CDR3 loop reads CSAQRQETQYF. This chain links TRBV29-1 with TRBJ2-5. Germline V gene data show CDR1 as SQVTM and CDR2 as ANQGSEA. The CDR3 is 11 amino acids.

The gene calls are TRBV5-1 and TRBJ1-1; TCRdb names TRBD1, which stays unverified in the absence of DNA. The CDR3 sequence is 15 residues long. Germline V gene sequence: CDR1 SGHRS, CDR2 YFSETQ. The CDR3 here is CASSLVRQGPSEAFF.

This rearrangement joins TRBV6-2 or TRBV6-3 to TRBJ1-5. Germline-derived CDR1 and CDR2 are MNHEY and SVGEGT. CDR3 length equals 12 residues. The CDR3 region is CASSDRAQPQHF.

V is TRBV7-2 and J is TRBJ1-1. The CDR3 spans 15 residues. CDR1 is SGHTA and CDR2 is FQGNSA in the germline V gene. The CDR3 sequence is CASSLVNRLNTEAFF.

The gene calls are TRBV13 and TRBJ2-1; TCRdb lists TRBD2, though no DNA is available to test this call. The CDR3 is made up of 16 amino acids. The germline V gene has CDR1 PRHDT and CDR2 FYEKMQ (reference sequence). The CDR3 region is CASSRRTSVSYNEQFF.

The chain is built from TRBV10-3 and TRBJ2-5; TCRdb proposes TRBD2, but this gene call is untestable without DNA. The CDR3 totals 14 residues. The germline V gene has CDR1 ENHRY and CDR2 SYGVKD. CDR3: CAISGLAGRETQYF.

CDR3: CASSFPSGANVLTF. The V call is TRBV7-9, the J call TRBJ2-6. There are 14 residues in the CDR3. Per the germline V gene, CDR1 is SEHNR and CDR2 is FQNEAQ (reference sequence).

J is TRBJ2-7 and V is TRBV20-1. In germline, CDR1 is DFQATT, CDR2 SNEGSKA (reference sequence). The CDR3 sequence is 12 residues long. The CDR3: CRPHGGSYEQYF.

This chain joins TRBV20-1 and TRBJ2-1; TCRdb lists TRBD1, though no DNA is available to test this call. This CDR3 region has 14 residues. Looked up from germline, CDR1 is DFQATT and CDR2 is SNEGSKA (reference sequence). The CDR3 spells CSASGGGANNEQFF.

The gene calls are TRBV20-1 and TRBJ2-1; TCRdb selects TRBD2, and the lack of DNA leaves this call unchecked. This CDR3 is built from 13 residues. Germline-derived CDR1 and CDR2 are DFQATT and SNEGSKA (reference sequence). The CDR3 spells CSASSGSGNEQFF.

The gene calls are TRBV18 and TRBJ1-1; TCRdb names TRBD1, which stays unverified in the absence of DNA. The CDR3 has 17 amino acids. Germline V gene lookup returns CDR1 KGHSH and CDR2 LQKENI. The CDR3 here is CASSLEKDRASNTEAFF.

V is TRBV4-3 and J is TRBJ1-1; TCRdb's D call, TRBD1, is unchecked because there is no DNA. The CDR3 runs to 17 residues. Germline values: CDR1 LGHNA, CDR2 YSLEER. CDR3 protein: CASSRQQGARQNTEAFF.

The V and J genes are TRBV28 and TRBJ2-7; TCRdb selects TRBD1, and the lack of DNA leaves this call unchecked. CDR1 and CDR2 from the germline V gene are MDHEN and SYDVKM. The CDR3 spans 14 residues. CDR3 loop: CASRILTGTYEQYF.

The V gene is TRBV6-1, the J gene TRBJ1-2. The CDR3 has 14 residues. Germline V gene data show CDR1 as MNHNS and CDR2 as SASEGT. This CDR3 is CASTQMGFGYGYTF.

V is TRBV15 and J is TRBJ2-1; there is no DNA to check the TCRdb D call of TRBD1. CDR1 is LNHNV, CDR2 YYDKDF, per germline (reference sequence). The CDR3 has 15 amino acids. The CDR3 reads CATSPLNTGYNEQFF. Drawing the rest from reference TRBV15 and TRBJ2-1, the complete variable domain is DAMVIQNPRYQVTQFGKPVTLSCSQTLNHNVMYWYQQKSSQAPKLLFHYYDKDFNNEADTPDNFQSRRPNTSFCFLDIRSPGLGDTAMYLCATSPLNTGYNEQFFGPGTRLTVL.

This chain connects TRBV11-2 to TRBJ2-5; TCRdb indicates TRBD2, and absent DNA this call remains unverified. The CDR3 extends over 17 amino acids. Germline V gene lookup returns CDR1 SGHAT and CDR2 FQNNGV. This CDR3 reads CASSLRPGLSRGETQYF.

The chain carries TRBV20-1 and TRBJ2-4. Germline values: CDR1 DFQATT, CDR2 SNEGSKA (reference sequence). The CDR3 totals 14 residues. The CDR3 spells CSARSWVAKNIQYF.

The rearrangement uses TRBV6-2 or TRBV6-3 and TRBJ2-3; TCRdb designates TRBD1, a call that cannot be tested without DNA. The CDR3 totals 16 residues. The V gene's germline CDR1 is MNHEY and CDR2 SVGEGT. CDR3 in amino acids: CASSRRQGYRTDTQYF.

This rearrangement joins TRBV20-1 to TRBJ2-7; with no DNA, the TCRdb D assignment of TRBD1 cannot be verified. In germline, CDR1 is DFQATT, CDR2 SNEGSKA (reference sequence). The CDR3 has 13 residues. The CDR3 sequence: CSARPGGSVRQYF.

J is TRBJ2-7 and V is TRBV5-4; the TCRdb call, TRBD2, lacks DNA for checking. The germline gives CDR1 SGHNT, CDR2 YYREEE (reference sequence). This CDR3 is 15 amino acids long. The CDR3: CASSPLAGDSYEQYF. Drawing the rest from reference TRBV5-4 and TRBJ2-7, the complete variable domain is ETGVTQSPTHLIKTRGQQVTLRCSSQSGHNTVSWYQQALGQGPQFIFQYYREEENGRGNFPPRFSGLQFPNYSSELNVNALELDDSALYLCASSPLAGDSYEQYFGPGTRLTVT.

The chain links TRBV6-5 to TRBJ1-4. The CDR3 totals 11 residues. Germline loops: CDR1 MNHEY, CDR2 SVGAGI. The CDR3 loop is CASSNDEKLFF.

The chain is built from TRBV2 and TRBJ2-3. The CDR3 extends over 12 amino acids. Germline assignment: CDR1 SNHLY and CDR2 FYNNEI. The CDR3 protein is CASSAGWETQYF.